This TCR beta chain was retrieved from a study of metastatic and nonmetastatic thyroid tumors. Background on the study: Comparison of repertoires was carried out across blood and tumor or nodule tissue from malignant and benign thyroid patients. Study-level findings and limits: It was reportedly found that TCR beta diversity was significantly higher in malignant thyroid tumors than in benign nodules, a difference seen in both blood and tumor samples.

Study processing details: A classifier for distant metastasis in papillary thyroid cancer was constructed using CDR3 differences observed across clinicopathological groups. TCRdb re-clonotyped the PCR reads via MiXCR. It is TCRdb's table, rather than the study itself, that gives the V and J calls and clone size. The data contain roughly 40,000 clones, around 17% of them singletons. This clone was detected many times. Its antigen remains unidentified. Ahead of thyroid surgery, no patient had received treatment of any kind. The CDR3 is 15 amino acids. Germline values: CDR1 LNHDA, CDR2 SQIVND (reference sequence). Trimming cost V 2 bases and J 7 bases; bases outside gene matches: 6.

Sequencing used blood. This receptor was identified in a female donor with papillary thyroid cancer or a benign thyroid nodule (not recorded which). Some clones in this sample may be carry-over from other donors' samples. V gene TRBV19 combines with J gene TRBJ2-1; TRBD1 agrees at 9 bases. The CDR3 loop reads CASSIRTGAGNEQFF. The CDR3 nucleotides read TGTGCCAGTAGTATAAGGACAGGGGCAGGGAATGAGCAGTTCTTC. The full variable domain, its missing parts supplied by reference TRBV19 and TRBJ2-1, is DGGITQSPKYLFRKEGQNVTLSCEQNLNHDAMYWYRQDPGQGLRLIYYSQIVNDFQKGDIAEGYSVSREKKESFPLTVTSAQKNPTAFYLCASSIRTGAGNEQFFGPGTRLTVL.